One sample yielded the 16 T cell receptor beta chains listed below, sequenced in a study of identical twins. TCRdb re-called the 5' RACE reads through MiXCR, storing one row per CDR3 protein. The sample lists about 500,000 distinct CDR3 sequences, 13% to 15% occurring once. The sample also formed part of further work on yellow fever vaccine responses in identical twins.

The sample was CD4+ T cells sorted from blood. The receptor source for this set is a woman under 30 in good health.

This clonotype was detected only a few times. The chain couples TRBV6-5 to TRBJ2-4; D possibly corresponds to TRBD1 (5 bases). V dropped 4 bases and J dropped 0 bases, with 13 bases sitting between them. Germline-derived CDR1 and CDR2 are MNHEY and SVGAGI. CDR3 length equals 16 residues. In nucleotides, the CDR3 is TGTGCCAGCAGTTTAAGGGGAAACCTAGCCAAAAACATTCAGTACTTC. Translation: CASSLRGNLAKNIQYF.

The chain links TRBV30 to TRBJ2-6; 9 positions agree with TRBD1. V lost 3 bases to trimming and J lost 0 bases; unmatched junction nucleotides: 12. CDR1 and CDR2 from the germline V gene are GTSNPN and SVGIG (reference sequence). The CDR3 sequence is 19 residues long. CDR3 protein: CAWSQTSGQGRSGANVLTF. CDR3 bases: TGTGCCTGGAGCCAAACCTCGGGACAGGGTCGCTCTGGGGCCAACGTCCTGACTTTC.

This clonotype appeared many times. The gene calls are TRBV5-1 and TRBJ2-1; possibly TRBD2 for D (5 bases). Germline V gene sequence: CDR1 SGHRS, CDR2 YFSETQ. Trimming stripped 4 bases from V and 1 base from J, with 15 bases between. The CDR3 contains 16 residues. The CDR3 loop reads CASSLFSGVSYNEQFF. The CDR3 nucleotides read TGCGCCAGCAGCCTATTCTCCGGGGTGTCCTACAATGAGCAGTTCTTC.

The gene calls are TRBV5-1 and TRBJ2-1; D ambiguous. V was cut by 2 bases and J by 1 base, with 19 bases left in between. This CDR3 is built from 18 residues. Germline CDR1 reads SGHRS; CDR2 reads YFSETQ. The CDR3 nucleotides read TGCGCCAGCAGCTTTGACGGCGAGACGCTTACATCCTACAATGAGCAGTTCTTC. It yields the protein CASSFDGETLTSYNEQFF.

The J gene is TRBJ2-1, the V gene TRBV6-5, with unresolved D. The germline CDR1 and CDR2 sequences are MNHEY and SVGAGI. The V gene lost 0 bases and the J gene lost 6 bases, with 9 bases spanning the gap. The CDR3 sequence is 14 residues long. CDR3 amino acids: CASSYSIGTNEQFF. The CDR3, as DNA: TGTGCCAGCAGTTACTCGATTGGTACCAATGAGCAGTTCTTC.

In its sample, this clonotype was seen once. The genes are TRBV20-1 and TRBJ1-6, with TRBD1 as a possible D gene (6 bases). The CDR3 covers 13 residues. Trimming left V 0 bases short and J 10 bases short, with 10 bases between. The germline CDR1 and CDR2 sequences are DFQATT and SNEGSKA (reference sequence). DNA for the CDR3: TGCAGTGCTAGAGAGGGAGGGGGATCACCCCTCCACTTT. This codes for CSAREGGGSPLHF.

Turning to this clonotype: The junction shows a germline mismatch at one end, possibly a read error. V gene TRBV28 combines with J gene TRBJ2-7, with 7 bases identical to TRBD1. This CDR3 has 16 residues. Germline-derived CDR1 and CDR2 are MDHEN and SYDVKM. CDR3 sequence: CTSTAPGTVSSYEQYF. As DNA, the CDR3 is TGTACCAGCACCGCACCAGGGACAGTCAGCTCCTACGAGCAGTACTTC.

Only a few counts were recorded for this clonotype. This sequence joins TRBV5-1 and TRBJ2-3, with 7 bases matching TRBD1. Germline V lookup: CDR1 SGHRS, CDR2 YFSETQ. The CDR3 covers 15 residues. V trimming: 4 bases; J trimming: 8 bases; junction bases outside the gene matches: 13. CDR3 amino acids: CASSPDRAQFGTQYF. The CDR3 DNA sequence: TGCGCCAGCAGCCCTGACAGGGCCCAGTTCGGTACGCAGTATTTT.

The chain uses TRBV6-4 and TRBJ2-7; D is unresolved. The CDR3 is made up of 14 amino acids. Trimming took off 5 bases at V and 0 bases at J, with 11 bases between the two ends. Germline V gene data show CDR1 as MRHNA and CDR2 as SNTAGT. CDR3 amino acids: CASSPGVFSYEQYF. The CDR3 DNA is TGTGCCAGCAGTCCTGGGGTGTTCTCCTACGAGCAGTACTTC.

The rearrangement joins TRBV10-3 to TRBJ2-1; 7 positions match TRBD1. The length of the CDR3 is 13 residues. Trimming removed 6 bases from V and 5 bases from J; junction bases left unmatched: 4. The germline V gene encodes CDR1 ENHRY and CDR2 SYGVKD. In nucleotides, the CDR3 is TGTGCCATCAGGATTGGGACAGACAATGAGCAGTTCTTC. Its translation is CAIRIGTDNEQFF.

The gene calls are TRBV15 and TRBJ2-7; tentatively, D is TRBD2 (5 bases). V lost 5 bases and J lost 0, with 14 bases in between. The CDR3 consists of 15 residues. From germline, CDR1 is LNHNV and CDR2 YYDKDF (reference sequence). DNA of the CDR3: TGTGCCACCAGCCGCGAAGCGGTGAGCTCCTACGAGCAGTACTTC. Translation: CATSREAVSSYEQYF.

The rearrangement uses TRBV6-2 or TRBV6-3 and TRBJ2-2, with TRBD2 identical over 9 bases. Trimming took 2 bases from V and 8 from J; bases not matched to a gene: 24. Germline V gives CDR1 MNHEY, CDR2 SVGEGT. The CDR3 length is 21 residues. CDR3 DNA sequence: TGTGCCAGCAGTTACCTCAATCGTAAGGTAGCGGGGGACCGCATCCCAGGGGAGCTGTTTTTT. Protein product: CASSYLNRKVAGDRIPGELFF.

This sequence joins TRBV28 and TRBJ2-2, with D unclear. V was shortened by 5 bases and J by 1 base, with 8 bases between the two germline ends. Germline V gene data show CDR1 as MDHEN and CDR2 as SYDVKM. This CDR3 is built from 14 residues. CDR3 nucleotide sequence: TGTGCCAGCAGTCCAACCAAGAACACCGGGGAGCTGTTTTTT. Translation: CASSPTKNTGELFF.

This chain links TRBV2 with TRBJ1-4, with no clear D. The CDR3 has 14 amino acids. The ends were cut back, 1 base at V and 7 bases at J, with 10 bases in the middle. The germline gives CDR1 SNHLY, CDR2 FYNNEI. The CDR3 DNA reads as TGTGCCAGCAGTGAAGTGAGGGCGGGTGAAAAACTGTTTTTT. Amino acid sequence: CASSEVRAGEKLFF. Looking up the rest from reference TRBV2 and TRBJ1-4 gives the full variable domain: EPEVTQTPSHQVTQMGQEVILRCVPISNHLYFYWYRQILGQKVEFLVSFYNNEISEKSEIFDDQFSVERPDGSNFTLKIRSTKLEDSAMYFCASSEVRAGEKLFFGSGTQLSVL.

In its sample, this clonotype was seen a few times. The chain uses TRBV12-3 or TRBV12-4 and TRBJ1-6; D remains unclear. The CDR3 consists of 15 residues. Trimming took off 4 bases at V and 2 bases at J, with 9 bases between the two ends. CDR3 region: CASSSYQAYNSPLHF. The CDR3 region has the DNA TGTGCCAGCAGTTCGTACCAAGCCTATAATTCACCCCTCCACTTT.

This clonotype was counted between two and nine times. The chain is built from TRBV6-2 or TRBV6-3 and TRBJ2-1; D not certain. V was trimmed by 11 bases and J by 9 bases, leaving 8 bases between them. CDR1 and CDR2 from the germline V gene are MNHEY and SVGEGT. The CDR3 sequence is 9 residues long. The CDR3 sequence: CAGLSEQFF. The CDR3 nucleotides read TGTGCCGGCCTAAGTGAGCAGTTCTTC.